Listed below are T cell receptor beta chains from one sample, sequenced in a study of blood T cell repertoires in COVID-19. Profiling relied on immunoSEQ multiplex PCR, and the TCRdb table lists in-frame clones only, not all of them. The sample lists 200,000 to 250,000 clones; roughly 89% were seen once. Sample: peripheral blood. The source is a man aged 60 to 75 who had recovered from COVID-19. CDR3s leave out the opening cysteine and the closing phenylalanine or tryptophan. Clone size appears in some rows only: once, few, many, or a class for an expanded clone.

11 | - | TRBJ2-3 | TRBV19 | ASSGAGPDTQY
11 | - | TRBJ2-7 | TRBV10-3 | AISGQSSYEQY
14 | - | TRBJ2-3 | TRBV5-4 | ASSPPGSSGTDTQY
13 | - | TRBJ2-3 | TRBV6-5 | ASRLTSVSTDTQY
17 | - | TRBJ2-2 | TRBV19 | ASSIPPRGPTGRIGELF
17 | - | TRBJ2-5 | TRBV23-1 | ASSPPGQLPFFYQETQY
15 | - | TRBJ2-5 | TRBV15 | ATSDLGRVLTGETQY
13 | - | TRBJ2-5 | TRBV3-1/TRBV3-2 | ASSPGDGTQETQY
13 | - | TRBJ1-1 | TRBV30 | AWSPTGAGNTEAF
15 | once | TRBJ2-7 | TRBV11-2 | ASSYEARDRGNYEQY
12 | - | TRBJ2-3 | TRBV20-1 | SASRGPGTDTQY
12 | - | TRBJ1-2 | TRBV18 | ASSQGGDGNGYT
11 | few | TRBJ1-2 | TRBV5-6 | ASSPGTAYGYT
12 | - | TRBJ2-5 | TRBV9 | ASSSRQVQETQY
13 | - | TRBJ1-4 | TRBV19 | ASRLQGATNEKLF
12 | - | TRBJ1-4 | TRBV18 | ASSPGTVLAKLF
12 | - | TRBJ2-7 | TRBV9 | ASAVGTYSYEQY
14 | - | TRBJ1-4 | TRBV28 | ASSLGGADTNEKLF
13 | - | TRBJ2-3 | TRBV5-1 | ASSLRGMGTDTQY
13 | - | TRBJ2-1 | TRBV5-4 | ASNIAGGSYNEQF
12 | - | TRBJ2-7 | TRBV6-5 | ASTRGAAAREQY
15 | - | TRBJ1-2 | TRBV30 | AWSLGQALSRNYGYT
14 | - | TRBJ2-7 | TRBV9 | ASSVGAGTGGIEQY
12 | few | TRBJ1-1 | TRBV11-3 | ASSLGQGRSEAF
17 | - | TRBJ2-3 | TRBV4-1 | ASSQDIRSSGMYTDTQY
12 | once | TRBJ1-1 | TRBV7-2 | ASSFSSGNTEAF
13 | - | TRBJ2-1 | TRBV6-1 | ASSLGQGPHNEQF
10 | once | TRBJ1-2 | TRBV3-1/TRBV3-2 | ASSRRRDGYT
16 | once | TRBJ2-3 | TRBV6-4 | ASSDPSSSATFTDTQY
13 | - | TRBJ2-7 | TRBV7-9 | ASSFSTGTRVEQY
12 | - | TRBJ1-1 | TRBV6-6 | ASSPGGVGTEAF
13 | - | TRBJ2-3 | TRBV9 | ASSVVERTTDTQY
12 | - | TRBJ1-2 | TRBV5-4 | ASGGWGYNYGYT
10 | few | TRBJ2-1 | TRBV11-2 | ASSLGELVQF
15 | - | TRBJ2-1 | TRBV14 | ASSKMGTSGTYNEQF
14 | - | TRBJ2-1 | TRBV5-1 | ASSLSELGGPNEQF
11 | - | TRBJ1-1 | TRBV19 | ASPGQGWTEAF
9 | - | TRBJ1-2 | TRBV6-5 | ATLGTGGYT
14 | - | TRBJ2-1 | TRBV27 | ASSETGGSSYNEQF
10 | - | TRBJ1-1 | TRBV2 | ASSEQGPEAF
15 | - | TRBJ1-6 | TRBV30 | AWSPKGGSSYNSPLH
15 | once | TRBJ1-6 | TRBV18 | ASSPIPPGESYSPLH
11 | - | TRBJ1-1 | TRBV5-6 | ASSLSGPAEAF
10 | once | TRBJ1-1 | TRBV29-1 | SVRGSYTEAF
16 | - | TRBJ1-3 | TRBV6-1 | ASSEELIVGTRANTIY
12 | - | TRBJ2-3 | TRBV19 | ASSHTATAGSQY
11 | - | TRBJ2-7 | TRBV4-3 | ASSGQVYYEQY
14 | - | TRBJ2-6 | TRBV30 | AWSVGESSGANVLT